Presented here are 5 T cell receptor beta chains from one specimen sequenced in a study of blood T cells in healthy people across ages. A second PCR of 7 to 11 cycles used a sample-barcoded 5' primer and a J-beta primer mix. Using its own MiXCR run on the 5' RACE reads, TCRdb lists one record per CDR3 protein. The repertoire holds hundreds of thousands of distinct CDR3 sequences, with 49% as singletons. The source material was blood. These receptors were taken from a woman aged 55-75 years in good health.

This clonotype turned up a few times. J is TRBJ2-2 and V is TRBV4-2; 7 nucleotides agree with TRBD2. This CDR3 is built from 16 residues. Per the germline V gene, CDR1 is LGHNA and CDR2 is YNFKEQ. Trimming cost V 0 bases and J 6 bases; bases outside gene matches: 7. The CDR3 nucleotides read TGTGCCAGCAGCCAAGAGGGCGGGAGAGGGGCCGGGGAGCTGTTTTTT. Residues: CASSQEGGRGAGELFF.

The chain carries TRBV19 and TRBJ2-3; TRBD2 is a possible D gene (5 bases). The germline V and J ends were trimmed by 7 bases and 1 base, with 9 bases remaining between them. CDR1 and CDR2 from the germline V gene are LNHDA and SQIVND (reference sequence). The CDR3 length is 13 residues. DNA of the CDR3: TGTGCCAGTAAGAGGGTCGGCACAGATACGCAGTATTTT. Its protein is CASKRVGTDTQYF.

The chain uses TRBV7-9 and TRBJ1-6; D is undetermined. The CDR3 sequence is 13 residues long. The germline V gene encodes CDR1 SEHNR and CDR2 FQNEAQ (reference sequence). V was pared by 0 bases and J by 8 bases, with 5 bases between. The CDR3 DNA sequence: TGTGCCAGCAGCTTAGCGGCGGATTCACCCCTCCACTTT. Translation gives CASSLAADSPLHF.

The rearrangement links TRBV6-5 to TRBJ2-1, with D unclear. Trimming removed 7 bases from V and 8 bases from J, with 18 bases in between. This CDR3 spans 14 amino acids. The V gene's germline CDR1 is MNHEY and CDR2 SVGAGI. The CDR3 spells CASTPARPTHEQFF. The CDR3 DNA follows: TGTGCCAGCACGCCGGCTCGGCCGACCCATGAGCAGTTCTTC.

This clonotype has a single count. A junction end diverges from the germline sequence, so it may reflect a read error. V is TRBV18 and J is TRBJ1-2, with D hard to call. CDR3 size: 12 residues. CDR1 KGHSH and CDR2 LQKENI come from the germline V gene. The CDR3 DNA sequence: TGTGCCAGCTCGCGGCCCCAGAGTGGCTGCACCTTC. Translating gives CASSRPQSGCTF.